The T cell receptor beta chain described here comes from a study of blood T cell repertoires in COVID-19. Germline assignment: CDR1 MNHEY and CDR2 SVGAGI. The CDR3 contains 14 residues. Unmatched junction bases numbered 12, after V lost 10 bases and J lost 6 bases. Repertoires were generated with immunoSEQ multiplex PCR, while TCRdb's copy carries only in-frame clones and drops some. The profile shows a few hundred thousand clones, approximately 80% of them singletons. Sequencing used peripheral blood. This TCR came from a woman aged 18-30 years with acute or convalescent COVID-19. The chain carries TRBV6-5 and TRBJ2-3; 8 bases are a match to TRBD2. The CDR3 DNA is TGTGCCACAGCCGCGGGAGGCACAATCGATACGCAGTATTTT. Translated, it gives CATAAGGTIDTQYF.